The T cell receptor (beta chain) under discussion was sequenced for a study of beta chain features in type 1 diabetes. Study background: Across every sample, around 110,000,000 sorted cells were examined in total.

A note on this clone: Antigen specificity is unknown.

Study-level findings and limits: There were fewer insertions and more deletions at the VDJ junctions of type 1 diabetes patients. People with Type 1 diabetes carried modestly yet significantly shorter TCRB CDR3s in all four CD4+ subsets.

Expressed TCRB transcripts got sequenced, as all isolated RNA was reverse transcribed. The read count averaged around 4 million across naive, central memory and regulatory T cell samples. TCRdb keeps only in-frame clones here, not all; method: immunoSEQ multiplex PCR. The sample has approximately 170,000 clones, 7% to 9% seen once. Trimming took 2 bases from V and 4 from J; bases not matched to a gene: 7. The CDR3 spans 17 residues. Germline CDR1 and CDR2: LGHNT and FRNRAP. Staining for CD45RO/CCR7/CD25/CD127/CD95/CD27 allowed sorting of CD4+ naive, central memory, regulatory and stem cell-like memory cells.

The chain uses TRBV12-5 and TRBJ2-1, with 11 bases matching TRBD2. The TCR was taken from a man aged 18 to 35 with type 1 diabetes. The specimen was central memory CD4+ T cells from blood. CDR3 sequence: CASGLLHTSGGYNEQFF. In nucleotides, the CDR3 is TGTGCTAGTGGTTTGCTCCACACTAGCGGGGGATACAATGAGCAGTTCTTC.